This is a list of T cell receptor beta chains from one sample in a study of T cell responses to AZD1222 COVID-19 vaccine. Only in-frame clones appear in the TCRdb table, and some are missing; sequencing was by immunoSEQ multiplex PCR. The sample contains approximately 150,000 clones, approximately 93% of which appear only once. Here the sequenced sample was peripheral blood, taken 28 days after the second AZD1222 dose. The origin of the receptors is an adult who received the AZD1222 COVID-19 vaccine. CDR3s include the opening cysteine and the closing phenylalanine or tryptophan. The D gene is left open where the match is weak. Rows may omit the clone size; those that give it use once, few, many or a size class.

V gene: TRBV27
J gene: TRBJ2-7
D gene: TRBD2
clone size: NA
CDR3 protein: CASSLSSGGPSYEQYF
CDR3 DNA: TGTGCCAGCAGTTTATCGAGCGGGGGACCCTCCTACGAGCAGTACTTC

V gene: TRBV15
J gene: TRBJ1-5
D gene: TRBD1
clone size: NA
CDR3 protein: CATSRVYGTGALGNQPQHF
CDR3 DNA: TGTGCCACCAGCAGAGTATACGGGACAGGGGCGTTGGGCAATCAGCCCCAGCATTTT

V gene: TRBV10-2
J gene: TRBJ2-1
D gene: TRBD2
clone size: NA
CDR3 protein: CASSEMAGALYNEQFF
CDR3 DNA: TGCGCCAGCAGTGAGATGGCGGGAGCCCTATACAATGAGCAGTTCTTC

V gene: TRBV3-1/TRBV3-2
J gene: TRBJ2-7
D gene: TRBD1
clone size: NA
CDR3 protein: CASSHVRQGLNEQYF
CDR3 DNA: TGTGCCAGCAGCCACGTTAGACAGGGGCTCAACGAGCAGTACTTC

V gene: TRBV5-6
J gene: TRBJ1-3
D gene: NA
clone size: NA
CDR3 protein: CASSQSRAWDSGNTIYF
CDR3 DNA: TGTGCCAGCAGCCAATCCCGAGCGTGGGACTCTGGAAACACCATATATTTT

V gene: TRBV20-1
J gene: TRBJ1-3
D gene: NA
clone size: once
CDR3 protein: CSASFQGASGNTIYF
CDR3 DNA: TGCAGTGCTAGTTTCCAGGGCGCTAGTGGAAACACCATATATTTT

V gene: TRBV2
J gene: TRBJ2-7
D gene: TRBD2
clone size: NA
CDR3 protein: CASSEETSGSYEQYF
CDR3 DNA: TGTGCCAGCAGTGAGGAGACTAGCGGGAGCTACGAGCAGTACTTC

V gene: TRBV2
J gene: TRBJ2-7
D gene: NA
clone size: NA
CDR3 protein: CASRDLRGGFEQYF
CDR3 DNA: TGTGCCAGCCGAGATCTGAGGGGGGGCTTCGAGCAGTACTTC

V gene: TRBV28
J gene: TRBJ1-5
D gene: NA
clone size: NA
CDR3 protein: CASSVGRGLANF
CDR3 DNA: TGTGCCAGCAGCGTCGGACGGGGCCTCGCGAATTTT

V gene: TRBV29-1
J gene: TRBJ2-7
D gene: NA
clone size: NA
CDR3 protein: CSVEESYEQYF
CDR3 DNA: TGCAGCGTTGAAGAATCCTACGAGCAGTACTTC

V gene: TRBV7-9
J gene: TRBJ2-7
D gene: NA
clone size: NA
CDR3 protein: CASSLGGLGEQYF
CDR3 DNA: TGTGCCAGCAGCCTAGGTGGGCTCGGGGAGCAGTACTTC

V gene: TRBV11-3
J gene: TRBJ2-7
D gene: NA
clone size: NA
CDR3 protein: CASSGKDSYEQYF
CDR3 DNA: TGTGCCAGCAGCGGGAAAGACTCCTACGAGCAGTACTTC

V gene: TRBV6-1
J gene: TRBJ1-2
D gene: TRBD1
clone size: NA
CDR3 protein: CASSEVGGLYGYTF
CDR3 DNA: TGTGCCAGCAGTGAAGTAGGGGGCCTCTATGGCTACACCTTC

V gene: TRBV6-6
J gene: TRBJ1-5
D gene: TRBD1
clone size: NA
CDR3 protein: CASSDRGQGQPQHF
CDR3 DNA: TGTGCCAGCAGTGACAGGGGGCAGGGTCAGCCCCAGCATTTT

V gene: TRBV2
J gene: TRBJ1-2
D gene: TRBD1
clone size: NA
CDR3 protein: CASSEQGRGLGYTF
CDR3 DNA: TGTGCCAGCAGTGAACAGGGCAGGGGGCTTGGCTACACCTTC

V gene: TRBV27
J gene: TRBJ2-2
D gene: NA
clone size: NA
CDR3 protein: CASKGQPNTGELFF
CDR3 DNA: TGTGCCAGCAAAGGACAGCCCAACACCGGGGAGCTGTTTTTT

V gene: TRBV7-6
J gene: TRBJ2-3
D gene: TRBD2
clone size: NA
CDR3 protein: CASSFGLAGGADTQYF
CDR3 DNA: TGTGCCAGCAGCTTTGGACTAGCGGGGGGAGCAGATACGCAGTATTTT

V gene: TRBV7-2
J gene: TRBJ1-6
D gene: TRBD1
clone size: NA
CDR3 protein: CASSPPDRGRTSRNSPLHF
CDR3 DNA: TGTGCCAGCAGCCCCCCGGACAGGGGGCGTACGTCTCGGAATTCACCCCTCCACTTT

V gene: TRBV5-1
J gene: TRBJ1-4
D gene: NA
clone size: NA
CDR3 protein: CASSYRVGDEKLFF
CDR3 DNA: TGCGCCAGCAGCTACAGGGTTGGGGACGAAAAACTGTTTTTT

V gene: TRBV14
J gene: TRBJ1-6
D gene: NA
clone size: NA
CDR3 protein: CASSHIQGGSYNSPLHF
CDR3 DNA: TGTGCCAGCAGCCATATCCAGGGTGGCTCCTATAATTCACCCCTCCACTTT

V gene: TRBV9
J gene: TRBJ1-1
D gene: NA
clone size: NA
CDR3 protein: CASSVARTGDRIEAFF
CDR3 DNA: TGTGCCAGCAGCGTAGCTCGAACGGGTGACAGGATTGAAGCTTTCTTT

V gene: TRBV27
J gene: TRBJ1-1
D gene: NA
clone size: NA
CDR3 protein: CASSLFGRGTEAFF
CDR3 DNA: TGTGCCAGCAGTTTATTCGGGCGCGGCACTGAAGCTTTCTTT

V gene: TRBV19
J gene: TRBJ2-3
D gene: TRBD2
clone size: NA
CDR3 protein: CASCGSRTDTQYF
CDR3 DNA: TGTGCCAGTTGCGGGAGTCGCACAGATACGCAGTATTTT

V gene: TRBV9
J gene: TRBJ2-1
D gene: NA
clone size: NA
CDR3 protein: CASSVVSGSDNEQFF
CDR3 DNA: TGTGCCAGCAGCGTAGTTTCGGGATCGGATAATGAGCAGTTCTTC

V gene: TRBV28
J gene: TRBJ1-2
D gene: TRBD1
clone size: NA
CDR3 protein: CASSSTGRGYTF
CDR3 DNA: TGTGCCAGCAGTTCGACAGGGCGAGGCTACACCTTC

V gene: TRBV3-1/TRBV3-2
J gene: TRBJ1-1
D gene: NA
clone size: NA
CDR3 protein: CASSQDHGNTEAFF
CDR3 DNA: TGTGCCAGCAGCCAAGATCATGGGAACACTGAAGCTTTCTTT

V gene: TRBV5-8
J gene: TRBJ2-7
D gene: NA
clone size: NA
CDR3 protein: CASGRGGRGEQYF
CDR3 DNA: TGTGCCAGCGGAAGGGGGGGGCGAGGCGAGCAGTACTTC

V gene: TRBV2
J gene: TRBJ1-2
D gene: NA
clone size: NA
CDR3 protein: CASSEANYGYTF
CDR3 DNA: TGTGCCAGCAGTGAGGCTAACTATGGCTACACCTTC

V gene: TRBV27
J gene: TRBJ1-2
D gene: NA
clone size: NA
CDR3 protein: CASSLRTRGAGYGYTF
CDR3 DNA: TGTGCCAGCAGTTTGCGAACCCGGGGGGCCGGCTATGGCTACACCTTC

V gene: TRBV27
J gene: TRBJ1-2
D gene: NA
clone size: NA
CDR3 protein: CASSLQGRSRIGYTF
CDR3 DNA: TGTGCCAGCAGTTTACAGGGGAGGTCAAGAATCGGCTACACCTTC

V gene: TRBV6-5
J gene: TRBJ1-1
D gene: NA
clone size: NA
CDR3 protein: CASSSPPLNTEAFF
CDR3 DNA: TGTGCCAGCAGTTCCCCACCTTTGAACACTGAAGCTTTCTTT

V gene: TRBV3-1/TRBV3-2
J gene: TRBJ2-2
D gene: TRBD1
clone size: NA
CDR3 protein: CASSRRWDSNTGELFF
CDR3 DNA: TGTGCCAGCAGCCGGAGGTGGGACAGCAACACCGGGGAGCTGTTTTTT

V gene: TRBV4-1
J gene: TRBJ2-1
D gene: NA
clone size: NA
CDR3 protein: CASSQERGSRGEQFF
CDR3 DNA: TGCGCCAGCAGCCAAGAAAGAGGGTCCCGGGGTGAGCAGTTCTTC

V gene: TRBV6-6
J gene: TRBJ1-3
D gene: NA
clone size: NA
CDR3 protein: CASSYSSQRSGNTIYF
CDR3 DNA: TGTGCCAGCAGTTACTCGAGTCAGCGGTCTGGAAACACCATATATTTT

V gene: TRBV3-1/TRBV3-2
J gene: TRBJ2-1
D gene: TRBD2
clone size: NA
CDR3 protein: CASSYNKRELSSYNEQFF
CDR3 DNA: TGTGCCAGCAGCTACAATAAGCGGGAGTTGAGCTCCTACAATGAGCAGTTCTTC

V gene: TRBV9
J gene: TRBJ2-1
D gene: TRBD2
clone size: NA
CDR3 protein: CASSPIGGGGPGNEQFF
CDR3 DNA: TGTGCCAGCAGCCCTATAGGCGGGGGGGGCCCGGGGAATGAGCAGTTCTTC

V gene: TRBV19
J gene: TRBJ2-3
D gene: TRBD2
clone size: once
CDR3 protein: CASSRTGTSGTDTQYF
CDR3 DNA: TGTGCCAGTAGCAGGACCGGGACTAGCGGCACAGATACGCAGTATTTT

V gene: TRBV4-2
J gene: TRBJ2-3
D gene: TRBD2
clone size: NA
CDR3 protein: CASSPLAGGSPDTQYF
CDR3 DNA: TGTGCCAGCAGCCCTTTAGCGGGAGGGTCCCCAGATACGCAGTATTTT

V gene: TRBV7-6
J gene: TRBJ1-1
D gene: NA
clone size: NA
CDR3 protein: CASSPPTGQNTEAFF
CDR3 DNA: TGTGCCAGCAGCCCCCCGACAGGACAAAACACTGAAGCTTTCTTT

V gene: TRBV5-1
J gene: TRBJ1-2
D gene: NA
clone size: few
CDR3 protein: CASSLEGMGGYTF
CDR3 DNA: TGCGCCAGCAGCTTGGAGGGGATGGGTGGCTACACCTTC

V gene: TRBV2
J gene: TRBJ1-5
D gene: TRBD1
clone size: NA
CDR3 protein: CASHLTGGSNQPQHF
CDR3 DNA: TGTGCCAGCCACCTCACAGGGGGCAGTAATCAGCCCCAGCATTTT

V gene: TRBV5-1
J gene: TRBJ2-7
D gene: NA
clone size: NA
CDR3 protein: CASSLVLSGGIYEQYF
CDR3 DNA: TGCGCCAGCAGCTTGGTTTTGTCAGGGGGGATCTACGAGCAGTACTTC

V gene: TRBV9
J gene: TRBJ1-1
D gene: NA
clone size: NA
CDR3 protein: CASSVDRKNTEAFF
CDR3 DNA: TGTGCCAGCAGCGTAGACAGGAAGAACACTGAAGCTTTCTTT

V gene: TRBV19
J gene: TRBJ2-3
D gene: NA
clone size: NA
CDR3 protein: CAILGGDTQYF
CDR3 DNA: TGTGCCATTTTGGGGGGAGATACGCAGTATTTT

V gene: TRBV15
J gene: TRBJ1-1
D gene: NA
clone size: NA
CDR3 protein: CATSEPWEGITEAFF
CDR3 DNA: TGTGCCACCAGCGAACCTTGGGAGGGAATCACTGAAGCTTTCTTT

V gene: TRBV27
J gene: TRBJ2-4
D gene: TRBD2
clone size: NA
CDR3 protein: CASRPHRLAGAKNIQYF
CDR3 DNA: TGTGCCAGCAGGCCCCACAGACTAGCGGGAGCCAAAAACATTCAGTACTTC

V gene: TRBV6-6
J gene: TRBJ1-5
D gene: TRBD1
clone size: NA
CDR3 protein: CASSHRPDRGGNQPQHF
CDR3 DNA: TGTGCCAGCAGTCACAGACCTGACAGGGGAGGCAATCAGCCCCAGCATTTT

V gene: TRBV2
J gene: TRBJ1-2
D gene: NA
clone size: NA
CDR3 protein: CASREGQPVYGYTF
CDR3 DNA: TGTGCCAGCAGGGAAGGACAGCCAGTCTATGGCTACACCTTC

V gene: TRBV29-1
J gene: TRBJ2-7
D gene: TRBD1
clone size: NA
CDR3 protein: CSVGGQSTYEQYF
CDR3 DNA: TGCAGCGTTGGGGGACAGTCCACCTACGAGCAGTACTTC

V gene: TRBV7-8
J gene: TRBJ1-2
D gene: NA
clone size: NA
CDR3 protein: CASSPRVDYGYTF
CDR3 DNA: TGTGCCAGCAGCCCGAGGGTGGACTATGGCTACACCTTC

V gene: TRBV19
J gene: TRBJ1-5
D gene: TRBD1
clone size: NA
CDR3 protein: CASRPGQNNQPQHF
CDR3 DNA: TGTGCCAGTAGACCGGGACAGAATAATCAGCCCCAGCATTTT

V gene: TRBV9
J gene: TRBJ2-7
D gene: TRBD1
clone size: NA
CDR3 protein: CASSAQQGQGVFEQYF
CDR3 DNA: TGTGCCAGCAGCGCCCAACAGGGACAGGGGGTTTTCGAGCAGTACTTC

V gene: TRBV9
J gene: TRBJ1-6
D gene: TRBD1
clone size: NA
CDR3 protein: CASSPTDHRGGSPLHF
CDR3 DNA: TGTGCCAGCAGCCCGACCGACCACAGGGGTGGATCACCCCTCCACTTT

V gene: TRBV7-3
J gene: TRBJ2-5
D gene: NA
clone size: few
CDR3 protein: CASSLGTGGTQYF
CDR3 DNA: TGTGCCAGCAGCTTAGGGACTGGGGGGACCCAGTACTTC

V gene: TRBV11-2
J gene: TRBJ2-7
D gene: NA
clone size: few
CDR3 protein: CASSLSELGAYEQYF
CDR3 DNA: TGTGCCAGCAGCTTATCTGAATTGGGGGCCTACGAGCAGTACTTC

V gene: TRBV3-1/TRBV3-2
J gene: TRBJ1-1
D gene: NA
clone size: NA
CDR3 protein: CASSQELSGRLNTEAFF
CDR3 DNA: TGTGCCAGCAGCCAAGAGCTCTCTGGCAGGCTGAACACTGAAGCTTTCTTT

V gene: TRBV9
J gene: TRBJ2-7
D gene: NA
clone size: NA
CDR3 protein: CASSVGDFSLEQYF
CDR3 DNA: TGTGCCAGCAGCGTAGGGGACTTTTCCCTGGAGCAGTACTTC